This TCR beta chain was sequenced during a study of blood T cell repertoires in COVID-19. The assay was immunoSEQ multiplex PCR, and TCRdb's table has in-frame clones only and misses some. The profile shows approximately 140,000 clones, about 80% of them singletons. The germline CDR1 and CDR2 sequences are LGHNA and YSLEER. The junction had 10 bases not matched to a gene; V was cut back by 4 bases and J by 7 bases. CDR3 length: 15 residues. This clone was seen a single time. The sequenced material came from peripheral blood. This receptor was taken from a human donor in a cohort sampled during active COVID-19. This rearrangement joins TRBV4-3 to TRBJ1-2, with TRBD1 identical over 9 bases. The CDR3 reads CASSPTFDRGTGYTF. CDR3 DNA: TGCGCCAGCAGCCCCACTTTCGACAGGGGGACTGGCTACACCTTC.